The 23 T cell receptor beta chains reported below all come from one sample, sequenced in a study of blood T cell repertoires in COVID-19. Sequencing used immunoSEQ multiplex PCR; TCRdb keeps in-frame clones, though not all of them. This table has 200,000 or so clones, about 82% appearing once. The specimen sequenced was peripheral blood. The receptors were sampled from a woman in her twenties or thirties with acute or convalescent COVID-19.

This clone was picked up one time. The rearrangement joins TRBV28 to TRBJ1-5, with D possibly matching TRBD1 (5 bases). The CDR3 consists of 12 residues. From germline, CDR1 is MDHEN and CDR2 SYDVKM. V was cut by 8 bases and J by 7 bases, with 12 bases left in between. CDR3 in amino acids: CASWGGAQPQHF. The CDR3 nucleotides read TGTGCCAGCTGGGGGGGAGCCCAGCCCCAGCATTTT.

The chain recombines TRBV29-1 with TRBJ1-4; unclear D gene. The germline V gene encodes CDR1 SQVTM and CDR2 ANQGSEA. V lost 7 bases to trimming and J lost 5 bases, with 17 bases between them. The CDR3 length is 14 residues. This CDR3 reads CSASIGVSNEKLFF. The DNA for the CDR3 is TGCAGCGCTTCGATCGGAGTCTCCAATGAAAAACTGTTTTTT.

This chain joins TRBV7-2 and TRBJ1-1, with 9 bases that match TRBD1. The CDR3 extends over 15 amino acids. The V gene's germline CDR1 is SGHTA and CDR2 FQGNSA. V trimming: 5 bases; J trimming: 4 bases; junction bases outside the gene matches: 8. CDR3 sequence: CASSHHPTGGTEAFF. The CDR3, as DNA: TGTGCCAGCAGCCATCACCCGACAGGGGGCACTGAAGCTTTCTTT.

The J gene is TRBJ1-2, the V gene TRBV28; the match to TRBD1 covers 9 bases. V shed 1 base and J 2 bases; nucleotides not matched to a gene: 5. From germline, CDR1 is MDHEN and CDR2 SYDVKM. This CDR3 has 16 amino acids. CDR3 nucleotide sequence: TGTGCCAGCAGTTTATATGGGACAGGGCTGAACTATGGCTACACCTTC. The encoded protein is CASSLYGTGLNYGYTF.

This clone has only one observation. The V gene is TRBV9, the J gene TRBJ1-1, with D perhaps matching TRBD1 (6 bases). Between the trimmed V and J ends, which lost 2 bases and 1 base, there was a span of 12 bases. Germline CDR1 and CDR2: SGDLS and YYNGEE. CDR3 length: 15 residues. The CDR3 sequence: CASSVTGSRNTEAFF. As DNA, the CDR3 is TGTGCCAGCAGCGTCACAGGGAGTCGGAACACTGAAGCTTTCTTT.

V is TRBV18 and J is TRBJ2-5, with D tentatively TRBD1 (5 bases). Germline V gene lookup returns CDR1 KGHSH and CDR2 LQKENI. The CDR3 is 16 residues long. V was clipped by 0 bases and J by 5 bases, with 16 bases between them. As DNA, the CDR3 is TGTGCCAGCTCACCACCGTCGACAGCCACCCTGGAGACCCAGTACTTC. It yields the protein CASSPPSTATLETQYF. The variable domain in full, completed from reference TRBV18 and TRBJ2-5, reads NAGVMQNPRHLVRRRGQEARLRCSPMKGHSHVYWYRQLPEEGLKFMVYLQKENIIDESGMPKERFSAEFPKEGPSILRIQQVVRGDSAAYFCASSPPSTATLETQYFGPGTRLLVL.

This clone was seen once. The V and J genes are TRBV14 and TRBJ2-2; TRBD1 might be the D (6 bases). This CDR3 has 14 residues. CDR1 is SGHDN and CDR2 is FVKESK in the germline V gene. The ends were cut back, 10 bases at V and 1 base at J, with 13 bases in the middle. CDR3 nucleotide sequence: TGTGCCACTGCCGGGACACAGAACACCGGGGAGCTGTTTTTT. This codes for CATAGTQNTGELFF.

The chain combines TRBV11-2 with TRBJ2-7, with D possibly TRBD2 on 6 matching bases. Germline loops: CDR1 SGHAT, CDR2 FQNNGV. The CDR3 covers 14 residues. The V gene lost 1 base and the J gene lost 3 bases, with 10 bases spanning the gap. The CDR3 DNA is TGTGCCAGCAGCTTAGGGATGGGGGGCTACGAGCAGTACTTC. It specifies CASSLGMGGYEQYF.

This clone was picked up one time. The V call is TRBV21-1, the J call TRBJ2-7; TRBD1 is taken as the D call from the table, unchecked against the DNA. TRBV21-1 represents a pseudogene. The CDR3 covers 15 residues. CDR3 bases: TGTGCCAGCAGCATTCTGACAGGGATATGCTACGAGCAGTACTTC. Residues: CASSILTGICYEQYF.

This CDR3 is CASSEVLSGELFF. Here the CDR3 DNA reads TGCGCCAGCAGTGAGGTGCTATCCGGGGAGCTGTTTTTT. The rearrangement links TRBV10-1 to TRBJ2-2; no clear D. The germline V and J ends were trimmed by 2 bases and 6 bases, with 7 bases remaining between them. The CDR3 spans 13 residues. Germline V gene sequence: CDR1 WNHNN, CDR2 SYGVQD (reference sequence).

The V and J genes are TRBV30 and TRBJ1-2, with D maybe TRBD1 (5 bases). The CDR3 loop spans 13 amino acids. V was clipped by 3 bases and J by 0 bases, with 8 bases between them. Germline loops: CDR1 GTSNPN, CDR2 SVGIG (reference sequence). CDR3 sequence reads: CAWRWTPNYGYTF. The CDR3 DNA reads as TGTGCCTGGAGATGGACACCTAACTATGGCTACACCTTC.

The CDR3 sequence is CASSPSGGFYNEQFF. CDR3 sequence (DNA): TGTGCCAGCAGCCCGAGCGGGGGGTTCTACAATGAGCAGTTCTTC. The chain combines TRBV11-3 with TRBJ2-1; the match to TRBD2 covers 9 bases. Looked up from germline, CDR1 is SGHNT and CDR2 is YENEEA. The ends lost 5 bases at V and 3 bases at J; junction bases unmatched: 5. CDR3 length: 15 amino acids.

The chain joins TRBV9 to TRBJ1-4; 7 bases line up with TRBD1. This CDR3 spans 15 amino acids. J lost 7 bases, V lost 4 bases, and 10 bases had no gene match. CDR1 and CDR2 (germline): SGDLS, YYNGEE. The CDR3 here is CASSPVGGGREKLFF. The CDR3 bases are TGTGCCAGCAGCCCCGTCGGAGGGGGCCGTGAAAAACTGTTTTTT.

The CDR3 protein is CATSPRVGTSGYNEQFF. In nucleotides, the CDR3 is TGTGCCACCAGCCCGCGTGTAGGGACTAGCGGATACAATGAGCAGTTCTTC. The chain couples TRBV15 to TRBJ2-1, with 11 bases lining up with TRBD2. Germline values: CDR1 LNHNV, CDR2 YYDKDF (reference sequence). The ends lost 5 bases at V and 4 bases at J; junction bases unmatched: 10. The CDR3 has 17 amino acids.

This chain links TRBV6-2 or TRBV6-3 with TRBJ2-7, with D uncertain. The CDR3 runs to 15 residues. CDR1 is MNHEY, CDR2 SVGEGT, per germline. V lost 5 bases and J lost 6, with 20 bases in between. CDR3 sequence (DNA): TGTGCCAGCAGTCTTAGCCGCCCAGTAGCTGGCGAGCAGTACTTC. This gives the protein CASSLSRPVAGEQYF.

This chain connects TRBV27 to TRBJ2-1; D perhaps matches TRBD2 (6 bases). The CDR3 has 14 amino acids. V lost 7 bases to trimming and J lost 1 base, with 11 bases between them. Germline V CDR1 and CDR2: MNHEY, SMNVEV (reference sequence). CDR3 bases: TGTGCCAGCACCCTCGGGGGTTCCTACAATGAGCAGTTCTTC. Amino acids: CASTLGGSYNEQFF.

This clone was seen more than once but under ten times. J is TRBJ2-7 and V is TRBV2, with D possibly matching TRBD2 (5 bases). The CDR3 is 14 amino acids. The germline gives CDR1 SNHLY, CDR2 FYNNEI. The ends were cut back, 3 bases at V and 1 base at J, with 10 bases in the middle. CDR3 residues: CASSEVALSYEQYF. The CDR3 DNA is TGTGCCAGCAGTGAGGTAGCGCTTTCCTACGAGCAGTACTTC. The full variable domain, rest sourced from reference TRBV2 and TRBJ2-7, is EPEVTQTPSHQVTQMGQEVILRCVPISNHLYFYWYRQILGQKVEFLVSFYNNEISEKSEIFDDQFSVERPDGSNFTLKIRSTKLEDSAMYFCASSEVALSYEQYFGPGTRLTVT.

This clone showed up just a few times. This chain uses TRBV19 with TRBJ1-5; tentatively, D is TRBD1 (5 bases). Trimming left V 9 bases short and J 2 bases short, with 14 bases between. The CDR3 length is 14 residues. Looked up from germline, CDR1 is LNHDA and CDR2 is SQIVND (reference sequence). The DNA for the CDR3 is TGTGCCAGCCGAGAAGCAGGGCGCAATCAGCCCCAGCATTTT. Translation: CASREAGRNQPQHF.

The CDR3 here is CASRGQGASYGYTF. The CDR3 nucleotides read TGTGCCAGCAGGGGACAGGGGGCGTCCTATGGCTACACCTTC. J is TRBJ1-2 and V is TRBV27; TRBD1 matches 12 bases. Germline trimming cut 6 bases from V and 4 bases from J; bases unmatched to any gene: 3. This CDR3 has 14 amino acids. CDR1 and CDR2 from the germline V gene are MNHEY and SMNVEV (reference sequence).

This sequence joins TRBV11-1 and TRBJ1-1; 7 positions match TRBD1. With 5 bases clipped from V and 3 bases from J, the junction kept 12 bases outside the gene matches. The germline CDR1 and CDR2 sequences are SGHAT and FQDESV (reference sequence). The CDR3 totals 16 residues. The CDR3 DNA reads TGTGCCAGCAGCCCAGAGTTTCTCAGGGGGGACACTGAAGCTTTCTTT. Its translation: CASSPEFLRGDTEAFF. The variable domain in full, with the rest retrieved from reference TRBV11-1 and TRBJ1-1, is EAEVAQSPRYKITEKSQAVAFWCDPISGHATLYWYRQILGQGPELLVQFQDESVVDDSQLPKDRFSAERLKGVDSTLKIQPAELGDSAMYLCASSPEFLRGDTEAFFGQGTRLTVV.

In nucleotides, the CDR3 is TGTGCCAGCAGTGAAGCGGCTAGCACAGATACGCAGTATTTT. Translating it yields CASSEAASTDTQYF. The chain joins TRBV6-4 to TRBJ2-3; D perhaps matches TRBD2 (5 bases). The CDR3 spans 14 residues. Germline V gives CDR1 MRHNA, CDR2 SNTAGT. Trimming stripped 3 bases from V and 0 bases from J, with 7 bases between.

The V call is TRBV5-4, the J call TRBJ2-3, with TRBD1 identical over 8 bases. Germline V gene data show CDR1 as SGHNT and CDR2 as YYREEE (reference sequence). With 2 bases clipped from V and 4 bases from J, the junction kept 12 bases outside the gene matches. The CDR3 has 17 residues. The CDR3 loop reads CASSFPAGGLVSDTQYF. CDR3 DNA sequence: TGTGCCAGCAGCTTCCCCGCAGGGGGCCTAGTTTCAGATACGCAGTATTTT. Supplemented by reference TRBV5-4 and TRBJ2-3, the full variable domain reads ETGVTQSPTHLIKTRGQQVTLRCSSQSGHNTVSWYQQALGQGPQFIFQYYREEENGRGNFPPRFSGLQFPNYSSELNVNALELDDSALYLCASSFPAGGLVSDTQYFGPGTRLTVL.

The chain links TRBV7-2 to TRBJ2-2, with a possible D match to TRBD1 (6 bases). Trimming pared 2 bases from V and 5 bases from J, leaving 21 bases between. The CDR3 is 18 amino acids. Germline-derived CDR1 and CDR2 are SGHTA and FQGNSA. The CDR3 here is CASSLSRRGRGFTGELFF. The CDR3 DNA reads TGTGCCAGCAGCTTATCGCGTCGTGGCAGGGGATTTACCGGGGAGCTGTTTTTT. The variable domain in full, completed from reference TRBV7-2 and TRBJ2-2, reads GAGVSQSPSNKVTEKGKDVELRCDPISGHTALYWYRQSLGQGLEFLIYFQGNSAPDKSGLPSDRFSAERTGGSVSTLTIQRTQQEDSAVYLCASSLSRRGRGFTGELFFGEGSRLTVL.